Listed below are T cell receptor beta chains from one sample, sequenced in a study of T cells in Graves' hyperthyroidism and ophthalmopathy. Using its own MiXCR run on the multiplex PCR reads, TCRdb lists one record per CDR3 protein. The top ten hold just over 8% of the sample, which has hundreds of thousands of distinct CDR3 sequences, about 43% seen once. Sequencing used peripheral blood or thyroid tissue (not recorded which). These TCRs come from a woman aged 18-29 years with Graves' hyperthyroidism. Both conserved end residues are part of each CDR3. A D gene is named only where the DNA matches it firmly. For some rows the clone size is stated as once, few or many, or as a class when expanded; others skip it.

>NA|TRBV20-1|NA|TRBJ2-3
TGCAGTGCCGTGGGTAGGGGGAGACTCACAGATACGCAGTATTTT
CSAVGRGRLTDTQYF
>NA|TRBV7-9|many|TRBJ2-7
TGTGCCAGCAGCTTAATTCCCTACGAGCAGTACTTC
CASSLIPYEQYF
>NA|TRBV29-1|many|TRBJ1-1
TGCAGCGTTGGCCAGGGGCTGGCCACTGAAGCTTTCTTT
CSVGQGLATEAFF
>TRBD1|TRBV20-1|few|TRBJ1-6
TGCAGTGCTAGGTTGGACAGGGCTGGTAATTCACCCCTCCACTTT
CSARLDRAGNSPLHF
>NA|TRBV10-3|NA|TRBJ1-1
TGTGCCAGCACACCCGAAGGAATCCTCACTGAAGCTTTCTTT
CASTPEGILTEAFF
>TRBD2|TRBV2|NA|TRBJ2-7
TGTGCCAGCAGTGATCCGAGGGAGGGCTACGAGCAGTACTTC
CASSDPREGYEQYF
>NA|TRBV24-1|NA|TRBJ1-2
TGTGCCACCAGTGATACCGACGAAGGGCATTGGTATGGCTACACCTTC
CATSDTDEGHWYGYTF
>NA|TRBV20-1|few|TRBJ1-6
TGCAGTGCTAAGGTTTCGGGTAATTCACCCCTCCACTTT
CSAKVSGNSPLHF
>NA|TRBV9|NA|TRBJ2-1
TGTGCCAGCACTTTGCTTGGGGAGTTCGATGAGCAGTTCTTC
CASTLLGEFDEQFF
>TRBD1|TRBV29-1|NA|TRBJ1-1
TGCAGCGTTGAAGCGACCCAGGGGGCTGAAGCTTTCTTT
CSVEATQGAEAFF
>NA|TRBV7-6|NA|TRBJ2-5
TGTGCCAGCAGCTTAGCGGGGAGGGGACAGAAATACTTC
CASSLAGRGQKYF
>NA|TRBV10-3|NA|TRBJ2-5
TGTGCCATCAGCGGACAGACCCAAGAGACCCAGTACTTC
CAISGQTQETQYF
>NA|TRBV2|NA|TRBJ1-3
TGTGCTATAGGGGGTGGAAACACCATATATTTT
CAIGGGNTIYF
>TRBD1|TRBV12-3/TRBV12-4|few|TRBJ1-5
TGTGCCAGCAGTTGGGGACAGACTCAGCCCCAGCATTTT
CASSWGQTQPQHF
>NA|TRBV24-1|once|TRBJ1-5
TGTGCCACCAGTGACAGGAGGAATCAGCCCCAGCATTTT
CATSDRRNQPQHF
>NA|TRBV7-8|NA|TRBJ1-4
TGTGCCAGCAGCCCCTCCGTCGCTAATGAAAAACTGTTTTTT
CASSPSVANEKLFF
>NA|TRBV7-2|NA|TRBJ2-5
TGTGCCAGCAGCTCCCTCACCGTGGAGACCCAGTACTTC
CASSSLTVETQYF